This TCR beta chain came from a study of OX40 agonist ivuxolimab in advanced cancers. Study summary: The mean age was 60 years, ranging from 23 to 79, with around four fifths of participants male.

Findings and limits, study-wide: Certain nonresponders likewise exhibited a low normalized T-cell clonal expansion.

As for this clone: No antigen is known for it.

Here immunoSEQ multiplex PCR was the method, and the copy in TCRdb shows in-frame clones only, minus some. The sample yields tens of thousands of clones, about 85% seen once. CDR1 is WSHSY and CDR2 is SAAADI in the germline V gene. V lost 3 bases and J lost 0, with 12 bases in between. CDR3 length: 15 residues. The sequence was collected from an adult with an advanced solid tumor such as melanoma, head and neck, liver or kidney cancer. The chain has TRBV10-2 and TRBJ2-7, with D unclear. The sequencing here drew on CD4+ or CD8+ T cells sorted from blood, taken in a trial of the OX40 agonist ivuxolimab. The CDR3 sequence: CASSESVTGSYEQYF. The DNA for the CDR3 is TGCGCCAGCAGTGAATCTGTAACGGGCTCCTACGAGCAGTACTTC.